This T cell receptor beta chain was identified during a study of long-term antiretroviral therapy in people with HIV. For this clone: Antigen specificity is unknown.

Whole-study findings and limits: HIV repertoires had narrower CDR3 length ranges than controls. Diversity went up after ART and still fell short of transplant donor controls.

An immunoSEQ assay, version v3.0, was performed at survey level. Sequencing was performed with immunoSEQ multiplex PCR; in TCRdb, only in-frame clones are kept and a portion is missing. The sample lists under 25,000 clones, about 88% occurring once. The CDR3 extends over 17 amino acids. The germline CDR1 and CDR2 sequences are MDHEN and SYDVKM. Deletions cut 2 bases from V and 2 bases from J, with 15 bases between. The chain links TRBV28 to TRBJ2-2; a possible D gene is TRBD2 (5 bases). The source is a man aged 60 to 75 with HIV. The source material was unsorted PBMCs, sampled 0.6 years after starting antiretroviral therapy. The DNA of the CDR3 is TGTGCCAGCAGTTTAGGTGGGAGTCTGGCTAACACCGGGGAGCTGTTTTTT. This sequence encodes CASSLGGSLANTGELFF.